This is a list of T cell receptor beta chains from one sample in a study of CD8 T cells in ankylosing spondylitis. One entry per CDR3 protein, called by TCRdb with MiXCR from the 5' RACE reads. There are fewer than 500,000 distinct CDR3 sequences in the sample; around 20% occur only once, and roughly a sixth lies in the top ten. The specimen sequenced was blood, either unsorted or a sorted T cell fraction (not recorded which). These receptors all come from a male donor with ankylosing spondylitis. Both conserved end residues are part of each CDR3. Fields, in order: V gene, J gene, D gene, CDR3 protein. D genes are given only for firm matches.

V gene: TRBV4-3; J gene: TRBJ1-2; D gene: TRBD1; CDR3 protein: CASSRGTGYDYTF
V gene: TRBV4-3; J gene: TRBJ2-6; D gene: .; CDR3 protein: CASSQVNSGANVLTF
V gene: TRBV2; J gene: TRBJ2-7; D gene: .; CDR3 protein: CASSGQRRYEQYF
V gene: TRBV28; J gene: TRBJ1-5; D gene: .; CDR3 protein: CASSLGQQNQPQHF
V gene: TRBV5-1; J gene: TRBJ2-7; D gene: .; CDR3 protein: CASSPGVLYEQYF
V gene: TRBV20-1; J gene: TRBJ2-7; D gene: TRBD1; CDR3 protein: CSALGQGRSYEQYF
V gene: TRBV6-2/TRBV6-3; J gene: TRBJ1-5; D gene: .; CDR3 protein: CASSSYGTPNPNQPQHF
V gene: TRBV4-2; J gene: TRBJ2-1; D gene: TRBD2; CDR3 protein: CASTPGRSGRVGAYNEQFF
V gene: TRBV28; J gene: TRBJ2-7; D gene: TRBD2; CDR3 protein: CASITGLAGSYEQYF
V gene: TRBV12-3/TRBV12-4; J gene: TRBJ2-1; D gene: .; CDR3 protein: CASRVQGLNYNEQFF
V gene: TRBV21-1; J gene: TRBJ2-6; D gene: .; CDR3 protein: CASNTKRSGANVLTF
V gene: TRBV4-2; J gene: TRBJ2-7; D gene: TRBD2; CDR3 protein: CASSQIAGGDYEQYF
V gene: TRBV5-1; J gene: TRBJ2-2; D gene: TRBD1; CDR3 protein: CASSLEGGAAGELFF
V gene: TRBV5-1; J gene: TRBJ2-2; D gene: .; CDR3 protein: CASSLAEITGELFF
V gene: TRBV5-1; J gene: TRBJ2-1; D gene: TRBD2; CDR3 protein: CASSLVAGGYEQFF
V gene: TRBV5-1; J gene: TRBJ1-4; D gene: .; CDR3 protein: CASSLGAGREKLFF
V gene: TRBV18; J gene: TRBJ2-7; D gene: .; CDR3 protein: CASSPRVTGSEEQYF
V gene: TRBV27; J gene: TRBJ2-7; D gene: .; CDR3 protein: CASSLSGDHLSSYEQYF
V gene: TRBV12-3/TRBV12-4; J gene: TRBJ2-2; D gene: .; CDR3 protein: CASSRGPLVGTGELFF
V gene: TRBV5-1; J gene: TRBJ2-7; D gene: TRBD2; CDR3 protein: CASSLAPSGGQTSYEQYF
V gene: TRBV28; J gene: TRBJ2-7; D gene: TRBD2; CDR3 protein: CASSLPRPSGKNEQYF
V gene: TRBV27; J gene: TRBJ2-1; D gene: TRBD2; CDR3 protein: CASSFPTSGRGDEQFF
V gene: TRBV5-1; J gene: TRBJ2-2; D gene: .; CDR3 protein: CASSFETGNTGELFF
V gene: TRBV20-1; J gene: TRBJ2-7; D gene: .; CDR3 protein: CSAVGGGVREQYF
V gene: TRBV7-9; J gene: TRBJ2-5; D gene: TRBD2; CDR3 protein: CASSLGTSRQETQYF
V gene: TRBV6-5; J gene: TRBJ2-1; D gene: TRBD2; CDR3 protein: CASSYRRGGSGDEQFF
V gene: TRBV11-2; J gene: TRBJ2-1; D gene: TRBD2; CDR3 protein: CASRYRLAGGFEQFF
V gene: TRBV7-9; J gene: TRBJ2-7; D gene: TRBD1; CDR3 protein: CASSLGSGQFFDEQYF
V gene: TRBV2; J gene: TRBJ2-1; D gene: TRBD2; CDR3 protein: CASISGLAGSTYNEQFF
V gene: TRBV4-3; J gene: TRBJ1-5; D gene: .; CDR3 protein: CASSRVGGQPQHF
V gene: TRBV18; J gene: TRBJ2-1; D gene: .; CDR3 protein: CASSPPFRPEDFGEQFF
V gene: TRBV30; J gene: TRBJ2-1; D gene: TRBD1; CDR3 protein: CAWSDPGGVVYNEQFF
V gene: TRBV5-1; J gene: TRBJ1-4; D gene: .; CDR3 protein: CASSSGDATNEKLFF
V gene: TRBV12-3/TRBV12-4; J gene: TRBJ2-3; D gene: .; CDR3 protein: CASSLRPDTQYF
V gene: TRBV20-1; J gene: TRBJ2-5; D gene: .; CDR3 protein: CSARDLGTGHPETQYF
V gene: TRBV10-3; J gene: TRBJ1-1; D gene: TRBD1; CDR3 protein: CAISNGQVNTEAFF
V gene: TRBV7-9; J gene: TRBJ2-3; D gene: .; CDR3 protein: CASSYLRGHTDTQYF
V gene: TRBV4-1; J gene: TRBJ2-1; D gene: .; CDR3 protein: CASSQVEEISNEQFF
V gene: TRBV5-1; J gene: TRBJ2-2; D gene: .; CDR3 protein: CASSTRGGNTGELFF
V gene: TRBV6-1; J gene: TRBJ1-5; D gene: .; CDR3 protein: CASNLDPSNQPQHF
V gene: TRBV7-9; J gene: TRBJ1-2; D gene: .; CDR3 protein: CASSLSVPGDPVYGYTF
V gene: TRBV5-6; J gene: TRBJ2-3; D gene: TRBD2; CDR3 protein: CASSHEVSGRSTDTQYF
V gene: TRBV3-1; J gene: TRBJ2-1; D gene: TRBD2; CDR3 protein: CASSQYGGRTYNEQFF
V gene: TRBV11-2; J gene: TRBJ2-6; D gene: .; CDR3 protein: CASSLVYRSGANVLTF
V gene: TRBV6-1; J gene: TRBJ1-5; D gene: .; CDR3 protein: CASSVFRDSNQPQHF
V gene: TRBV5-1; J gene: TRBJ2-7; D gene: TRBD1; CDR3 protein: CASSLDRGKPESAYEQYF
V gene: TRBV27; J gene: TRBJ1-1; D gene: .; CDR3 protein: CASSFRGANTEAFF
V gene: TRBV7-2; J gene: TRBJ1-2; D gene: TRBD1; CDR3 protein: CASNLDRGEYGYTF
V gene: TRBV5-1; J gene: TRBJ2-3; D gene: TRBD1; CDR3 protein: CASSLDRGSTDTQYF
V gene: TRBV5-1; J gene: TRBJ2-1; D gene: .; CDR3 protein: CASRLGGSSYNEQFF
V gene: TRBV3-1; J gene: TRBJ1-3; D gene: .; CDR3 protein: CASSRSDRANTIYF
V gene: TRBV28; J gene: TRBJ2-5; D gene: .; CDR3 protein: CASRGNGRQYQETQYF
V gene: TRBV4-1; J gene: TRBJ2-7; D gene: TRBD2; CDR3 protein: CASSHLPWAGVEQYF
V gene: TRBV11-3; J gene: TRBJ1-1; D gene: .; CDR3 protein: CASSLDGPPDTEAFF
V gene: TRBV10-2; J gene: TRBJ2-1; D gene: TRBD2; CDR3 protein: CASSATSGRAHEQFF
V gene: TRBV7-9; J gene: TRBJ1-1; D gene: TRBD1; CDR3 protein: CASSSNRDRDQAFF
V gene: TRBV16; J gene: TRBJ2-1; D gene: TRBD1; CDR3 protein: CASSPRQGGRDEQFF